The present T cell receptor (beta chain) was sequenced within a study of T cell repertoires in cytomegalovirus infection. Study as a whole: A matching HLA type, together with CMV infection, was signaled by public TCR beta signatures. Overall study results and limits: HLA-C-restricted CMV-specific TCR beta clonotypes prevailed in the ex vivo response. Accumulated public TCR beta family frequency recognized individuals carrying CMV together with the relevant HLA.

TCRdb re-analysed the reads in MiXCR, keeping a single row per CDR3 protein. The profile shows some 940,000 distinct CDR3 sequences, approximately 33% of them singletons. Notes on this clonotype: The antigen remains unidentified.

This clonotype was obtained from a human donor in good health (CMV status not recorded). Some clones in this sample may be carry-over from other donors' samples. The material sequenced was cultured CD8+ T cells from PBMCs, taken from culture after CMV antigen stimulation.

CDR3: CASSQAWWNTEAFF. The DNA for the CDR3 is TGCGCCAGCAGCCAAGCCTGGTGGAACACTGAAGCTTTCTTT. The chain combines TRBV4-1 with TRBJ1-1; D remains ambiguous. V dropped 1 base and J dropped 1 base, with 7 bases sitting between them. The germline gives CDR1 MGHRA, CDR2 YSYEKL. The CDR3 spans 14 residues.